A single sample is the source of the 26 T cell receptor beta chains below, sequenced in a study of OX40 agonist ivuxolimab in advanced cancers. The assay was immunoSEQ multiplex PCR, and TCRdb's table has in-frame clones only and misses some. In the table there are under 200,000 clones, 90% to 95% of which are singletons. The specimen comprised CD4+ or CD8+ T cells sorted from blood, sampled in a trial of the OX40 agonist ivuxolimab. The origin of the receptors is an adult with an advanced solid tumor such as melanoma, head and neck, liver or kidney cancer.

The chain combines TRBV7-2 with TRBJ2-1, with 7 positions matching TRBD2. CDR1 is SGHTA, CDR2 FQGNSA, per germline. J was trimmed by 7 bases and V by 4 bases; bases with no gene match: 13. This CDR3 has 16 amino acids. The CDR3 protein is CASSWSWTREGNEQFF. The CDR3 nucleotides are TGTGCCAGCAGCTGGTCGTGGACTAGGGAGGGGAATGAGCAGTTCTTC.

The chain carries TRBV7-2 and TRBJ2-7; 7 bases match TRBD1. Unmatched junction bases numbered 2, after V lost 3 bases and J lost 3 bases. The CDR3 covers 13 residues. Germline V lookup: CDR1 SGHTA, CDR2 FQGNSA. The CDR3: CASSFDRDYEQYF. The DNA of the CDR3 is TGTGCCAGCAGCTTCGACAGGGACTACGAGCAGTACTTC.

The V call is TRBV28, the J call TRBJ1-1; tentatively, D is TRBD1 (6 bases). Deletions cut 2 bases from V and 2 bases from J, with 12 bases between. The CDR3 has 15 residues. The germline CDR1 and CDR2 sequences are MDHEN and SYDVKM. CDR3 nucleotides: TGTGCCAGCAGTTTAGGGGGGGGCCCAAACACTGAAGCTTTCTTT. As protein: CASSLGGGPNTEAFF.

The chain uses TRBV6-6 and TRBJ1-2; 7 bases are a match to TRBD1. Germline trimming cut 6 bases from V and 3 bases from J; bases unmatched to any gene: 7. The CDR3 contains 14 residues. Germline assignment: CDR1 MNHNY and CDR2 SVGAGI (reference sequence). CDR3: CASRPRTGYYGYTF. CDR3 nucleotides: TGTGCCAGCAGGCCCAGGACAGGTTACTATGGCTACACCTTC.

The genes are TRBV5-1 and TRBJ2-5, with 10 bases lining up with TRBD1. Germline V gene sequence: CDR1 SGHRS, CDR2 YFSETQ. The CDR3 is 15 residues long. V lost 6 bases to trimming and J lost 5 bases; unmatched junction nucleotides: 10. CDR3 coding DNA: TGCGCCAGCACCCTGGACGGGACAGGGGAGGAGACCCAGTACTTC. Its protein product is CASTLDGTGEETQYF. The complete variable domain, with remaining parts taken from reference TRBV5-1 and TRBJ2-5, reads KAGVTQTPRYLIKTRGQQVTLSCSPISGHRSVSWYQQTPGQGLQFLFEYFSETQRNKGNFPGRFSGRQFSNSRSEMNVSTLELGDSALYLCASTLDGTGEETQYFGPGTRLLVL.

The chain is built from TRBV6-5 and TRBJ1-1, with TRBD1 identical over 9 bases. There are 15 residues in the CDR3. The ends lost 4 bases at V and 6 bases at J; junction bases unmatched: 9. The germline gives CDR1 MNHEY, CDR2 SVGAGI. CDR3 in amino acids: CASSSGGQGRAEAFF. The CDR3, as DNA: TGTGCCAGCAGTTCGGGAGGACAGGGGAGGGCTGAAGCTTTCTTT.

J is TRBJ1-4 and V is TRBV4-1, with D possibly TRBD1 on 6 matching bases. The CDR3 contains 16 residues. Trimming shortened V by 0 bases and J by 4 bases, and 12 bases separated the two germline ends. Germline V gene sequence: CDR1 MGHRA, CDR2 YSYEKL. CDR3 amino acids: CASSQDPGAGNEKLFF. The CDR3 DNA reads TGCGCCAGCAGCCAAGATCCGGGGGCGGGTAATGAAAAACTGTTTTTT.

This sequence joins TRBV20-1 and TRBJ1-2; D is undetermined. V was trimmed by 6 bases and J by 5 bases, leaving 10 bases between them. This CDR3 comprises 11 residues. Germline V gene data show CDR1 as DFQATT and CDR2 as SNEGSKA (reference sequence). The CDR3 loop is CSAVWGYGYTF. DNA for the CDR3: TGCAGTGCGGTCTGGGGTTATGGCTACACCTTC.

The rearrangement uses TRBV29-1 and TRBJ1-1; D possibly corresponds to TRBD1 (6 bases). The CDR3 length is 13 residues. V lost 4 bases and J 2 bases, leaving 11 bases between the germline ends. The germline CDR1 and CDR2 sequences are SQVTM and ANQGSEA. The CDR3 DNA follows: TGCAGCGTTGGTCGAGGGGGTAACACTGAAGCTTTCTTT. Amino acids: CSVGRGGNTEAFF.

This chain links TRBV11-1 with TRBJ2-5; TRBD1 matches 9 bases. The CDR3 extends over 14 amino acids. In germline, CDR1 is SGHAT, CDR2 FQDESV (reference sequence). Unmatched junction bases numbered 7, after V lost 5 bases and J lost 6 bases. CDR3 amino acids: CASSTGTGSKTQYF. The CDR3 DNA is TGTGCCAGCAGCACGGGGACAGGGTCGAAGACCCAGTACTTC.

Only one count was recorded for this clone. The V call is TRBV5-1, the J call TRBJ2-7, with D perhaps TRBD2 (5 bases). This CDR3 has 14 residues. V lost 0 bases and J lost 5, with 12 bases in between. Germline CDR1 and CDR2: SGHRS and YFSETQ. The CDR3 sequence is CASSLASGNHEQYF. The CDR3 DNA reads as TGCGCCAGCAGCTTGGCTTCGGGGAACCACGAGCAGTACTTC.

This clone was recorded once. The CDR3 protein is CASSPRGSQEGNEQFF. CDR3 sequence (DNA): TGTGCCAGCAGTCCCAGGGGGAGCCAAGAGGGGAATGAGCAGTTCTTC. The V gene is TRBV2, the J gene TRBJ2-1, with 7 bases identical to TRBD1. The CDR3 length is 16 residues. The germline CDR1 and CDR2 sequences are SNHLY and FYNNEI. V was pared by 5 bases and J by 7 bases, with 14 bases of the junction left unmatched.

The count of this clone is one. CDR3 amino acids: CASSSRVAYNEQFF. CDR3 nucleotide sequence: TGCGCCAGCAGCTCCAGGGTCGCCTACAATGAGCAGTTCTTC. This chain joins TRBV5-1 and TRBJ2-1; TRBD1 is a possible D gene (5 bases). The germline gives CDR1 SGHRS, CDR2 YFSETQ. This CDR3 has 14 residues. The V end was cut by 3 bases, the J end by 2 bases, with 9 bases between.

This clone was observed a single time. The chain carries TRBV6-6 and TRBJ2-3; D remains ambiguous. V lost 10 bases and J lost 2, with 16 bases in between. The CDR3 consists of 14 residues. Germline V gene lookup returns CDR1 MNHNY and CDR2 SVGAGI (reference sequence). The CDR3 bases are TGTGCCATCTCTAAAGGGCTTAACACAGATACGCAGTATTTT. This translates into CAISKGLNTDTQYF.

The V and J genes are TRBV6-6 and TRBJ1-1, with D maybe TRBD1 (6 bases). Germline assignment: CDR1 MNHNY and CDR2 SVGAGI (reference sequence). V was trimmed by 6 bases and J by 1 base, leaving 15 bases between them. CDR3 length equals 15 residues. The CDR3 region is CASRPPTGRNTEAFF. The CDR3 DNA reads as TGTGCCAGCAGACCACCAACAGGGAGGAACACTGAAGCTTTCTTT.

This chain links TRBV2 with TRBJ1-3; D might be TRBD1 (5 bases). The CDR3 covers 14 residues. Germline V gene data show CDR1 as SNHLY and CDR2 as FYNNEI. Trimming pared 5 bases from V and 4 bases from J, leaving 12 bases between. The CDR3 coding sequence is TGTGCCAGCAGTCCCCAGGGTTTCGGAAACACCATATATTTT. Its translation: CASSPQGFGNTIYF.

As for this clone: Compared with germline, one end of the junction differs, possibly owing to a read error. J is TRBJ1-4 and V is TRBV7-7; D gene unclear. The CDR3 contains 15 residues. In germline, CDR1 is SSHAT, CDR2 FNYEAQ (reference sequence). DNA of the CDR3: TGTGCTAGCAGCCGGACCGACGCTGTTAATGAAAAACTGTTTTTT. It codes for CASSRTDAVNEKLFF. Combining the CDR3 with reference TRBV7-7 and TRBJ1-4 gives the whole variable domain GAGVSQSPRYKVTKRGQDVTLRCDPISSHATLYWYQQALGQGPEFLTYFNYEAQPDKSGLPSDRFSAERPEGSISTLTIQRTEQRDSAMYRCASSRTDAVNEKLFFGSGTQLSVL.

The rearrangement uses TRBV5-1 and TRBJ1-5, with TRBD1 identical over 8 bases. The V gene end was trimmed by 5 bases and the J gene end by 4 bases; junction bases not matched to a gene: 23. Germline CDR1 is SGHRS and CDR2 is YFSETQ. The CDR3 sequence is 20 residues long. Written as DNA, the CDR3 is TGCGCCAGCAGGCCGACCGGGTCACCCCCCCCCGGGACAGGAAATCAGCCCCAGCATTTT. Translating gives CASRPTGSPPPGTGNQPQHF.

This chain connects TRBV18 to TRBJ2-2; D not certain. Germline-derived CDR1 and CDR2 are KGHSH and LQKENI. The CDR3 has 14 amino acids. Trimming removed 3 bases from V and 6 bases from J, with 11 bases in between. The CDR3 here is CASSPRAGAGELFF. The DNA for the CDR3 is TGTGCCAGCTCACCTCGGGCAGGCGCCGGGGAGCTGTTTTTT.

The V gene is TRBV9, the J gene TRBJ1-2; D remains ambiguous. Germline V gives CDR1 SGDLS, CDR2 YYNGEE. Trimming pared 4 bases from V and 3 bases from J, leaving 16 bases between. The CDR3 covers 15 residues. The CDR3 reads CASSPKRAEYYGYTF. The CDR3 DNA reads TGTGCCAGCAGCCCGAAGAGGGCGGAATACTATGGCTACACCTTC. The full variable domain, its missing parts supplied by reference TRBV9 and TRBJ1-2, is DSGVTQTPKHLITATGQRVTLRCSPRSGDLSVYWYQQSLDQGLQFLIQYYNGEERAKGNILERFSAQQFPDLHSELNLSSLELGDSALYFCASSPKRAEYYGYTFGSGTRLTVV.

This clone was observed a single time. The chain is built from TRBV4-2 and TRBJ2-3; D not certain. The germline CDR1 and CDR2 sequences are LGHNA and YNFKEQ. The CDR3 totals 17 residues. V was cut by 1 base and J by 0 bases, with 14 bases left in between. The CDR3: CASSQGVGSLSTDTQYF. Here the CDR3 DNA reads TGTGCCAGCAGCCAAGGGGTTGGCTCGCTTAGCACAGATACGCAGTATTTT.

V and J are TRBV29-1 and TRBJ2-7; TRBD1 aligns across 7 bases. The CDR3 has 13 amino acids. The V and J ends lost 6 bases and 0 bases, in that order; junction bases with no gene match: 5. Germline V gives CDR1 SQVTM, CDR2 ANQGSEA. CDR3 sequence: CSVGTESSYEQYF. The CDR3 DNA reads as TGCAGCGTAGGGACAGAGAGCTCCTACGAGCAGTACTTC.

This clone was recorded once. V usage is TRBV5-8 and J usage is TRBJ2-1, with D possibly being TRBD2 (6 bases). This CDR3 spans 15 amino acids. V was shortened by 2 bases and J by 1 base, with 10 bases between the two germline ends. The germline CDR1 and CDR2 sequences are SGHTS and YDEGEE. In DNA form, the CDR3 reads TGTGCCAGCAGCTTCTCCGGGACTTCCTACAATGAGCAGTTCTTC. Translation gives CASSFSGTSYNEQFF.

This clone showed up just once. The rearrangement links TRBV30 to TRBJ1-5, with 7 positions matching TRBD1. The germline V gene has CDR1 GTSNPN and CDR2 SVGIG (reference sequence). V shed 3 bases and J 11 bases; nucleotides not matched to a gene: 13. The CDR3 loop spans 14 amino acids. The chain's CDR3 is CAWSPGTAGGAQHF. The CDR3 DNA is TGTGCCTGGAGCCCCGGGACAGCCGGGGGAGCCCAGCATTTT. Combining the CDR3 with reference TRBV30 and TRBJ1-5 gives the whole variable domain SQTIHQWPATLVQPVGSPLSLECTVEGTSNPNLYWYRQAAGRGLQLLFYSVGIGQISSEVPQNLSASRPQDRQFILSSKKLLLSDSGFYLCAWSPGTAGGAQHFGDGTRLSIL.

This chain connects TRBV10-3 to TRBJ1-6, with D maybe TRBD1 (6 bases). CDR1 and CDR2 from the germline V gene are ENHRY and SYGVKD. The CDR3 sequence is 15 residues long. The germline V and J ends were trimmed by 10 bases and 6 bases, with 19 bases remaining between them. The DNA for the CDR3 is TGTGCCAAGCCGGGGTGCCAGGGGATTAATTCACCCCTCCACTTT. Amino acids: CAKPGCQGINSPLHF.

In regard to this clone: The sample contains more than one DNA sequence encoding this CDR3. V is TRBV9 and J is TRBJ1-4; D is perhaps TRBD1 (6 bases). The CDR3 is 15 amino acids. V was clipped by 0 bases and J by 3 bases, with 9 bases between them. Germline V CDR1 and CDR2: SGDLS, YYNGEE. CDR3 DNA: TGTGCCAGCAGCGTAGCGGGGGGCTCTAATGAAAAACTGTTTTTT. Translating gives CASSVAGGSNEKLFF.